Presented here are 11 T cell receptor beta chains from one specimen sequenced in a study of neurological immune-mediated disorders. Each CDR3 protein gets one entry after TCRdb re-called the 5' RACE reads with MiXCR. This table has about 50,000 distinct CDR3 sequences, about a tenth appearing once. The material sequenced was PBMCs. These receptors all come from a woman aged 40 to 49 with HTLV-1-associated myelopathy (HAM/TSP).

This clonotype was observed at least ten times. The chain has TRBV7-2 and TRBJ2-2; D uncertain. CDR1 and CDR2 from the germline V gene are SGHTA and FQGNSA. The V end was cut by 2 bases, the J end by 0 bases, with 4 bases between. This CDR3 contains 14 residues. The CDR3 region is CASSLNSNTGELFF. CDR3 nucleotide sequence: TGTGCCAGCAGCTTAAACTCGAACACCGGGGAGCTGTTTTTT.

A few counts support this clonotype. A read error may explain this, as a much larger clone is one base away. This chain joins TRBV5-1 and TRBJ1-1, with 8 bases lining up with TRBD1. J lost 6 bases, V lost 4 bases, and 14 bases had no gene match. The CDR3 extends over 16 amino acids. Germline V gene data show CDR1 as SGHRS and CDR2 as YFSETQ. Here the CDR3 reads CASSTTGEGLSAEAFF. CDR3 DNA sequence: TGCGCCAGCAGCACGACAGGGGAGGGACTGTCGGCTGAAGCTTTCTTT.

This clonotype was found many times. The genes are TRBV4-3 and TRBJ2-5, with D possibly called TRBD1 or TRBD2 (6 bases each). CDR1 LGHNA and CDR2 YSLEER come from the germline V gene. V was trimmed by 4 bases and J by 6 bases, leaving 9 bases between them. The CDR3 length is 12 residues. The CDR3 sequence: CASSPGGQTQYF. CDR3 DNA: TGCGCCAGCAGCCCTGGGGGGCAGACCCAGTACTTC.

There are many counts of this clonotype. The CDR3 DNA is TGCGCCAGCAGCCAAGAGAAGGGCGCGGACAGGGCTCGGGAGCAGTACTTC. The encoded protein is CASSQEKGADRAREQYF. The chain recombines TRBV4-1 with TRBJ2-7; TRBD1 agrees at 8 bases. The CDR3 loop spans 17 amino acids. CDR1 is MGHRA, CDR2 YSYEKL, per germline. Trimming cost V 0 bases and J 7 bases; bases outside gene matches: 14.

This clonotype was seen at least ten times. The rearrangement uses TRBV6-5 and TRBJ2-3; D might be TRBD1 or TRBD2, each matching 5 bases. Trimming took 0 bases from V and 4 from J, leaving 20 bases between them. CDR3 length equals 18 residues. Germline loops: CDR1 MNHEY, CDR2 SVGAGI. The CDR3 nucleotides read TGTGCCAGCAGTTACTCGGTTCCGCTAGCAGGGAAATCAGATACGCAGTATTTT. It translates to CASSYSVPLAGKSDTQYF.

This clonotype was seen only a few times. The chain recombines TRBV5-1 with TRBJ2-1, with D possibly TRBD2 on 7 matching bases. V was clipped by 2 bases and J by 5 bases, with 14 bases between them. The CDR3 length is 15 residues. Germline CDR1 SGHRS, CDR2 YFSETQ. For the CDR3, the DNA is TGCGCCAGCAGCTTAGGGGGGCGGGGGAACAATGAGCAGTTCTTC. Translated, it gives CASSLGGRGNNEQFF.

This clonotype has a count of ten or more. The rearrangement links TRBV5-1 to TRBJ1-2; 10 bases align to TRBD1. V dropped 5 bases and J dropped 2; count of bases not matched to a gene: 6. CDR3 length equals 15 residues. Germline V gene sequence: CDR1 SGHRS, CDR2 YFSETQ. DNA of the CDR3: TGCGCCAGCAGGGGGACAGGGGACTTCAACTATGGCTACACCTTC. Translation: CASRGTGDFNYGYTF.

This clonotype was seen many times. The V call is TRBV5-1, the J call TRBJ1-1; the D is unclear. The germline CDR1 and CDR2 sequences are SGHRS and YFSETQ. Trimming pared 4 bases from V and 0 bases from J, leaving 22 bases between. CDR3 length equals 18 residues. This chain's CDR3 is CASSLAFGQDRMNTEAFF. CDR3 nucleotide sequence: TGCGCCAGCAGCCTAGCCTTTGGGCAGGACCGAATGAACACTGAAGCTTTCTTT. Full variable domain (remainder filled in from reference TRBV5-1 and TRBJ1-1): KAGVTQTPRYLIKTRGQQVTLSCSPISGHRSVSWYQQTPGQGLQFLFEYFSETQRNKGNFPGRFSGRQFSNSRSEMNVSTLELGDSALYLCASSLAFGQDRMNTEAFFGQGTRLTVV.

This clonotype was recorded many times. The rearrangement joins TRBV14 to TRBJ2-3; possibly TRBD2 for D (6 bases). Germline CDR1 is SGHDN and CDR2 is FVKESK. V shed 3 bases and J shed 6 bases, with 25 bases lying between them. This CDR3 is built from 18 residues. The CDR3 region is CASSHLDGLHTSIDTQYF. The CDR3 coding sequence is TGTGCCAGCAGCCACCTGGACGGATTACATACTAGCATTGATACGCAGTATTTT.

Comments on this clonotype: A read error may be the cause here, since a much bigger clone is one base away. The rearrangement joins TRBV5-1 to TRBJ2-6, with TRBD1 as a possible D gene (5 bases). Looked up from germline, CDR1 is SGHRS and CDR2 is YFSETQ. This CDR3 has 14 amino acids. The CDR3 loop is CASSLRAGANVLNF. CDR3 sequence (DNA): TGCGCCAGCAGCTTGAGGGCTGGGGCCAACGTCCTGAATTTC.

This clonotype was picked up many times. The J gene is TRBJ2-1, the V gene TRBV11-3, with 11 bases that match TRBD2. The CDR3 is made up of 15 amino acids. CDR1 is SGHNT, CDR2 YENEEA, per germline. The junction had 7 bases not matched to a gene; V was cut back by 5 bases and J by 7 bases. CDR3 DNA: TGTGCCAGCAGCCTGACTAGCGGGGTTGGGAATGAGCAGTTCTTC. It is translated as CASSLTSGVGNEQFF.